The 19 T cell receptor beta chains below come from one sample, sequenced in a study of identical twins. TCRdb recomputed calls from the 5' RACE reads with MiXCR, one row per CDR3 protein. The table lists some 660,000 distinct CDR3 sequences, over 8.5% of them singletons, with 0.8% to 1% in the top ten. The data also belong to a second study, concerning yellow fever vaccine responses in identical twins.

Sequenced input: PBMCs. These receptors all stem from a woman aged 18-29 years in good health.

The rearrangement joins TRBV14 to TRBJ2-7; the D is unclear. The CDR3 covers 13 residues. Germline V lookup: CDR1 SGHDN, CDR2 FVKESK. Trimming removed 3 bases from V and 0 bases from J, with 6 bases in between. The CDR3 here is CASSHLVSYEQYF. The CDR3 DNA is TGTGCCAGCAGCCATTTGGTCTCCTACGAGCAGTACTTC.

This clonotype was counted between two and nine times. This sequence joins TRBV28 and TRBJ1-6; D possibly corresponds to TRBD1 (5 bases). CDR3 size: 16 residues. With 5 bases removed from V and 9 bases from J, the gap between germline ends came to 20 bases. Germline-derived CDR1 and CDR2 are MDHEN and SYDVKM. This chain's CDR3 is CASSPPPMGGVSPLHF. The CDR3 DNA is TGTGCCAGCAGTCCGCCCCCGATGGGGGGTGTTTCACCCCTCCACTTT. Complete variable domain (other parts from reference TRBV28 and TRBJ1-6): DVKVTQSSRYLVKRTGEKVFLECVQDMDHENMFWYRQDPGLGLRLIYFSYDVKMKEKGDIPEGYSVSREKKERFSLILESASTNQTSMYLCASSPPPMGGVSPLHFGNGTRLTVT.

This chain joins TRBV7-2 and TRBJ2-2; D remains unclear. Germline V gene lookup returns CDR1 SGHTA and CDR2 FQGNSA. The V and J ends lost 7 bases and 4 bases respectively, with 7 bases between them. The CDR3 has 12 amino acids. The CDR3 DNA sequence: TGTGCCAGCACCCAAGTCACCGGGGAGCTGTTTTTT. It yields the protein CASTQVTGELFF. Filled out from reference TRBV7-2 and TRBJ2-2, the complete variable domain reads GAGVSQSPSNKVTEKGKDVELRCDPISGHTALYWYRQSLGQGLEFLIYFQGNSAPDKSGLPSDRFSAERTGGSVSTLTIQRTQQEDSAVYLCASTQVTGELFFGEGSRLTVL.

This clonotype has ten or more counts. The CDR3 reads CASSLSGTTDTQYF. The CDR3 DNA reads as TGTGCCAGCAGCCTTAGCGGGACGACAGATACGCAGTATTTT. V usage is TRBV7-8 and J usage is TRBJ2-3; 8 nucleotides line up with TRBD2. CDR1 is SGHVS and CDR2 is FQNEAQ in the germline V gene. The CDR3 spans 14 residues. Trimming at V came to 5 bases and at J to 3 bases, leaving 4 bases not matched to a gene. The variable domain in full, completed from reference TRBV7-8 and TRBJ2-3, reads GAGVSQSPRYKVAKRGQDVALRCDPISGHVSLFWYQQALGQGPEFLTYFQNEAQLDKSGLPSDRFFAERPEGSVSTLKIQRTQQEDSAVYLCASSLSGTTDTQYFGPGTRLTVL.

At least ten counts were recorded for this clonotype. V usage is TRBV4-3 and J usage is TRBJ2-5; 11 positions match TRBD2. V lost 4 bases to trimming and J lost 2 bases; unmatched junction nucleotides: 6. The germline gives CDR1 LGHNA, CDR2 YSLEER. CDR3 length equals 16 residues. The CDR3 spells CASSPGGLAAQETQYF. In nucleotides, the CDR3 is TGCGCCAGCAGCCCGGGGGGACTAGCGGCACAAGAGACCCAGTACTTC.

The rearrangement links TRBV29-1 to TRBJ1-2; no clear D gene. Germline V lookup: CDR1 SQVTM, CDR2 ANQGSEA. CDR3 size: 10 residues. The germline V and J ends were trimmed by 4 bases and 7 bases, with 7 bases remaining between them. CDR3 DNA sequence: TGCAGCGTTGGAACGGGTGGCTACACCTTC. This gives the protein CSVGTGGYTF.

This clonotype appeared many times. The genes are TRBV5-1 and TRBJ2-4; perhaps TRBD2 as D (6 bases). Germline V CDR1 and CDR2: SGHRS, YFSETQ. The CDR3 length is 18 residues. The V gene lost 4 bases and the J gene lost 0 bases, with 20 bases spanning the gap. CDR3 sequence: CASSPLGGLGLAKNIQYF. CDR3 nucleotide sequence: TGCGCCAGCAGCCCGCTTGGAGGGTTGGGATTAGCCAAAAACATTCAGTACTTC.

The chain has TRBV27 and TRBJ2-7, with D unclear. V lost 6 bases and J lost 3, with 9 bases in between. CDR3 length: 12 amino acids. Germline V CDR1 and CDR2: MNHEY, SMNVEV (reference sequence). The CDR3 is CASSSQFYEQYF. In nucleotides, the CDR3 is TGTGCCAGCAGCTCCCAGTTCTACGAGCAGTACTTC.

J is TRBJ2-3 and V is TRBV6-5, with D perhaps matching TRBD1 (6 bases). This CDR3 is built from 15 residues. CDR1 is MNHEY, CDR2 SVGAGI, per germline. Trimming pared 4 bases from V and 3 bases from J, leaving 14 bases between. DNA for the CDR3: TGTGCCAGCAGTTCTGCAGGGGTTAAGACAGATACGCAGTATTTT. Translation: CASSSAGVKTDTQYF.

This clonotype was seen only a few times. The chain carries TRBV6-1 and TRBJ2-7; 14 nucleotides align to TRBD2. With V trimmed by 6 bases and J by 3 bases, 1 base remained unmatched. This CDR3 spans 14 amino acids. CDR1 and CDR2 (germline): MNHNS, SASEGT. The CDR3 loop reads CASRGTSGGYEQYF. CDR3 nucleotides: TGTGCCAGCAGGGGGACTAGCGGGGGCTACGAGCAGTACTTC.

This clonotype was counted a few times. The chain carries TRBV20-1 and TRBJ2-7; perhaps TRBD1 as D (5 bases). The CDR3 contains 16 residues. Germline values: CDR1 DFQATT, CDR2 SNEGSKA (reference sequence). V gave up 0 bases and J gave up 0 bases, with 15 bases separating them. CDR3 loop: CSARDAPGSLSYEQYF. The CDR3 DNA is TGCAGTGCTAGAGATGCCCCAGGGTCCCTCTCCTACGAGCAGTACTTC.

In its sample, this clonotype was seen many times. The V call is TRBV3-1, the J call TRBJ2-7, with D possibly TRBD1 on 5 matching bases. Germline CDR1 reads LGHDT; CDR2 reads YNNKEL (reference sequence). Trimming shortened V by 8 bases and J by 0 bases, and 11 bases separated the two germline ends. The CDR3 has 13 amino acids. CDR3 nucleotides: TGTGCCAGCCCACACAGGTACTCCTACGAGCAGTACTTC. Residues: CASPHRYSYEQYF.

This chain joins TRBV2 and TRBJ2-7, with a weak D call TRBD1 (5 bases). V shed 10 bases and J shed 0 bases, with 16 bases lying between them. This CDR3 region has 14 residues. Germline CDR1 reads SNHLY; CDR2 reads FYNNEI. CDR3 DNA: TGTGCCACCCCAAGGGGTAAAGACTCCTACGAGCAGTACTTC. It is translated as CATPRGKDSYEQYF.

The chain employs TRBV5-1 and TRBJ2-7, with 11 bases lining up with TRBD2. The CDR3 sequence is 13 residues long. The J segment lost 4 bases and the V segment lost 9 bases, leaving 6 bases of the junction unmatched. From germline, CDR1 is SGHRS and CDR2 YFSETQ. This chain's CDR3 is CAISTSGKYEQYF. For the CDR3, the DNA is TGCGCCATTTCGACTAGCGGGAAATACGAGCAGTACTTC.

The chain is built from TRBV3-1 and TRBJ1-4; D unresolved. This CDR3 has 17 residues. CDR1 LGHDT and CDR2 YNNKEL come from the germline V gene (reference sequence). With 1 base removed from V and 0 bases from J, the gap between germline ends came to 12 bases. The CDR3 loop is CASSQAQSKSTNEKLFF. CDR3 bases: TGTGCCAGCAGCCAAGCCCAGTCCAAGTCAACTAATGAAAAACTGTTTTTT.

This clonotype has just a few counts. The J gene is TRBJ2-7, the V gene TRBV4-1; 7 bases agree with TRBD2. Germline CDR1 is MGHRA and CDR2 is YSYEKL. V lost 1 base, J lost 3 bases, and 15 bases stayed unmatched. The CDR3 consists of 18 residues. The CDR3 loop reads CASSQAPLQTSRSYEQYF. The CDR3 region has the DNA TGCGCCAGCAGCCAAGCCCCCCTCCAGACTAGCCGGAGCTACGAGCAGTACTTC.

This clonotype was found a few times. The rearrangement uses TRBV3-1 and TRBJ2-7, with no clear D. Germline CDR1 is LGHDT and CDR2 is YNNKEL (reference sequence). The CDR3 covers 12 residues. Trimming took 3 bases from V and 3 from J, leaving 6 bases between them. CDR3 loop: CASSQENYEQYF. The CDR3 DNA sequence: TGTGCCAGCAGCCAGGAGAACTACGAGCAGTACTTC.

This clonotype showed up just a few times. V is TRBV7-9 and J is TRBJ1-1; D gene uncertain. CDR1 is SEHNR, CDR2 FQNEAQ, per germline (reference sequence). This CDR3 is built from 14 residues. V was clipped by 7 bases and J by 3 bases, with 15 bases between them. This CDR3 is CASTASLEDTEAFF. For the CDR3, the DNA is TGTGCCAGCACGGCCAGCCTGGAAGACACTGAAGCTTTCTTT.

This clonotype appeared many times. CDR3 in DNA: TGTGCCAGCAGCTTAGGGACATCCACCTACGAGCAGTACTTC. Translated, it gives CASSLGTSTYEQYF. The chain is built from TRBV7-9 and TRBJ2-7; maybe TRBD1 (5 bases). With 1 base removed from V and 2 bases from J, the gap between germline ends came to 9 bases. Per the germline V gene, CDR1 is SEHNR and CDR2 is FQNEAQ (reference sequence). This CDR3 is built from 14 residues.